These 21 T cell receptor beta chains share one sample of origin, sequenced in a study of T cells in Graves' hyperthyroidism and ophthalmopathy. From RNA transcripts, TCR beta CDR3 regions were amplified. In the first-round RT-PCR of the TCR CDR3, the HTBI primer set was used. TCRdb re-called the multiplex PCR reads through MiXCR, storing one row per CDR3 protein. The sample carries 350,000 or so distinct CDR3 sequences, 15% to 20% recorded once. The sequenced sample consisted of blood. All receptors derive from a woman aged 30 to 39 with Graves' hyperthyroidism that later progressed to Graves' ophthalmopathy.

This clonotype appeared many times. The chain recombines TRBV28 with TRBJ2-7, with D possibly being TRBD1 (6 bases). CDR3 length: 13 amino acids. V gave up 10 bases and J gave up 5 bases, with 18 bases separating them. Germline CDR1 MDHEN, CDR2 SYDVKM. For the CDR3, the DNA is TGTGCCACCAGAAGGGGGACGGTAGACGAGCAGTACTTC. It specifies CATRRGTVDEQYF.

The V call is TRBV2, the J call TRBJ2-7; possible D gene TRBD2, 6 bases. The germline gives CDR1 SNHLY, CDR2 FYNNEI. CDR3 length equals 14 residues. V dropped 5 bases and J dropped 3 bases, with 14 bases sitting between them. CDR3 protein: CASSWRGVLYEQYF. CDR3 bases: TGTGCCAGCAGTTGGCGGGGAGTTCTCTACGAGCAGTACTTC.

This clonotype was detected ten times or more. The rearrangement links TRBV27 to TRBJ2-1; TRBD1 matches at 7 bases. The CDR3 extends over 15 amino acids. Germline V gene lookup returns CDR1 MNHEY and CDR2 SMNVEV (reference sequence). The trim removed 2 bases at V and 0 bases at J, leaving 1 base unmatched. The CDR3 DNA reads TGTGCCAGCAGTTTAGACAGGGTCTCCTACAATGAGCAGTTCTTC. Translating gives CASSLDRVSYNEQFF.

This clonotype has a count of ten or more. The rearrangement joins TRBV28 to TRBJ2-7; TRBD2 aligns across 13 bases. After removal of 2 bases from V and 4 bases from J, the junction contained 17 bases not matched to a gene. Germline lookup yields CDR1 MDHEN and CDR2 SYDVKM. The CDR3 is made up of 20 amino acids. The CDR3 sequence: CASSLRSLSGLAGVRYEQYF. CDR3 DNA: TGTGCCAGCAGTTTAAGGTCCCTATCAGGACTAGCGGGAGTAAGGTACGAGCAGTACTTC.

This clonotype was counted ten times or more. Here the CDR3 reads CASSSGRQGTPYNEQFF. CDR3 coding DNA: TGTGCCAGTAGTTCGGGGCGACAGGGGACCCCCTACAATGAGCAGTTCTTC. The J gene is TRBJ2-1, the V gene TRBV19; 8 nucleotides match TRBD1. V shed 5 bases and J 2 bases; nucleotides not matched to a gene: 11. The length of the CDR3 is 17 residues. Germline CDR1 is LNHDA and CDR2 is SQIVND (reference sequence).

This clonotype was observed many times. This chain uses TRBV11-3 with TRBJ2-1, with 8 bases that match TRBD2. Per the germline V gene, CDR1 is SGHNT and CDR2 is YENEEA. The CDR3 covers 14 residues. The junction had 6 bases not matched to a gene; V was cut back by 5 bases and J by 6 bases. CDR3: CASSLPGLANEQFF. Here the CDR3 DNA reads TGTGCCAGCAGCCTCCCTGGACTAGCCAATGAGCAGTTCTTC.

The chain is built from TRBV10-3 and TRBJ2-1, with a tentative D call TRBD2 (6 bases). Germline loops: CDR1 ENHRY, CDR2 SYGVKD. The CDR3 loop spans 8 amino acids. The V end was cut by 11 bases, the J end by 12 bases, with 8 bases between. The CDR3 spells CAAGGQFF. The CDR3 nucleotides read TGTGCCGCCGGGGGGCAGTTCTTC.

This clonotype has a count of ten or more. The rearrangement joins TRBV2 to TRBJ2-6; the match to TRBD1 covers 8 bases. The CDR3 has 19 amino acids. V trimming: 4 bases; J trimming: 0 bases; junction bases outside the gene matches: 11. CDR1 and CDR2 from the germline V gene are SNHLY and FYNNEI. The CDR3 reads CASSGILDRAFSGANVLTF. Written as DNA, the CDR3 is TGTGCCAGCAGTGGGATTTTGGACAGGGCTTTCTCTGGGGCCAACGTCCTGACTTTC.

This clonotype was counted many times. The chain uses TRBV9 and TRBJ2-7; 8 bases fit TRBD2. V lost 0 bases, J lost 1 base, and 3 bases stayed unmatched. Germline CDR1 SGDLS, CDR2 YYNGEE. The CDR3 runs to 15 residues. CDR3 amino acids: CASSVGAGASYEQYF. CDR3 DNA: TGTGCCAGCAGCGTAGGAGCGGGAGCTTCCTACGAGCAGTACTTC.

The chain uses TRBV7-9 and TRBJ2-1; D possibly corresponds to TRBD2 (5 bases). V was pared by 7 bases and J by 6 bases, with 22 bases between. The CDR3 runs to 16 residues. From germline, CDR1 is SEHNR and CDR2 FQNEAQ (reference sequence). The CDR3 here is CASTMPLRDTLNEQFF. CDR3 DNA: TGTGCCAGCACCATGCCTTTACGGGATACCCTCAATGAGCAGTTCTTC. The variable domain in full, completed from reference TRBV7-9 and TRBJ2-1, reads DTGVSQNPRHKITKRGQNVTFRCDPISEHNRLYWYRQTLGQGPEFLTYFQNEAQLEKSRLLSDRFSAERPKGSFSTLEIQRTEQGDSAMYLCASTMPLRDTLNEQFFGPGTRLTVL.

V and J are TRBV24-1 and TRBJ2-2; D may be TRBD1 (7 bases). This CDR3 comprises 14 residues. In germline, CDR1 is KGHDR, CDR2 SFDVKD. The V gene lost 5 bases and the J gene lost 7 bases, with 13 bases spanning the gap. The CDR3 loop is CATSAEGAHGELFF. CDR3 bases: TGTGCCACCAGTGCGGAGGGGGCTCACGGGGAGCTGTTTTTT.

Ten or more counts support this clonotype. This chain uses TRBV4-1 with TRBJ2-7; D might be TRBD1 (5 bases). V was shortened by 3 bases and J by 3 bases, with 9 bases between the two germline ends. Looked up from germline, CDR1 is MGHRA and CDR2 is YSYEKL. The CDR3 totals 13 residues. The CDR3 sequence is CASSQGLYYEQYF. The CDR3 region has the DNA TGCGCCAGCAGCCAGGGGCTCTACTACGAGCAGTACTTC.

This clonotype was picked up a small number of times. This chain joins TRBV20-1 and TRBJ1-3; 7 bases line up with TRBD1. CDR1 and CDR2 from the germline V gene are DFQATT and SNEGSKA (reference sequence). The CDR3 spans 15 residues. The J segment lost 4 bases and the V segment lost 5 bases, leaving 11 bases of the junction unmatched. CDR3 protein: CSAGDDRVSGNTIYF. CDR3 nucleotides: TGCAGTGCTGGCGACGACAGGGTTTCAGGAAACACCATATATTTT.

This clonotype was recorded many times. The chain employs TRBV19 and TRBJ2-5; D is unresolved. The CDR3 totals 11 residues. The V gene lost 3 bases and the J gene lost 4 bases, with 3 bases spanning the gap. The germline CDR1 and CDR2 sequences are LNHDA and SQIVND (reference sequence). As DNA, the CDR3 is TGTGCCAGTAGTATGTCAGAGACCCAGTACTTC. Amino acids: CASSMSETQYF.

This clonotype was seen a few times. The gene calls are TRBV7-9 and TRBJ2-7, with TRBD1 identical over 8 bases. The CDR3 totals 15 residues. The V segment lost 4 bases and the J segment 3 bases; nucleotides outside the gene matches: 8. Germline V lookup: CDR1 SEHNR, CDR2 FQNEAQ (reference sequence). Here the CDR3 DNA reads TGTGCCAGCAGCTCAGAACGGACAGGGTACTACGAGCAGTACTTC. Amino acid sequence: CASSSERTGYYEQYF.

This clonotype appeared many times. This chain links TRBV28 with TRBJ1-1; D perhaps matches TRBD1 (6 bases). The CDR3 is 17 residues long. Germline CDR1 reads MDHEN; CDR2 reads SYDVKM. The ends were cut back, 4 bases at V and 0 bases at J, with 18 bases in the middle. CDR3: CASSSIHDRFMNTEAFF. CDR3 DNA sequence: TGTGCCAGCAGTTCAATCCACGACAGGTTCATGAACACTGAAGCTTTCTTT.

Many counts were recorded for this clonotype. The chain uses TRBV27 and TRBJ1-1; TRBD1 matches at 7 bases. V trimming: 6 bases; J trimming: 4 bases; junction bases outside the gene matches: 5. This CDR3 comprises 13 residues. Germline values: CDR1 MNHEY, CDR2 SMNVEV (reference sequence). CDR3 residues: CASSRRGSTEAFF. The CDR3 DNA follows: TGTGCCAGCAGCCGCAGGGGGAGCACTGAAGCTTTCTTT.

This clonotype was detected many times. V usage is TRBV20-1 and J usage is TRBJ1-3, with D unclear. The CDR3 is made up of 15 amino acids. The germline CDR1 and CDR2 sequences are DFQATT and SNEGSKA (reference sequence). With 5 bases removed from V and 0 bases from J, the gap between germline ends came to 14 bases. CDR3 region: CSAPLTGNSGNTIYF. The CDR3 nucleotides are TGCAGTGCTCCCCTAACGGGCAACTCTGGAAACACCATATATTTT.

This clonotype was seen many times. This chain links TRBV28 with TRBJ2-2; no definite D call. CDR3 length equals 14 residues. Trimming shortened V by 3 bases and J by 2 bases, and 7 bases separated the two germline ends. Germline loops: CDR1 MDHEN, CDR2 SYDVKM. The CDR3, as DNA: TGTGCCAGCAGTTTCACAGTTAACACCGGGGAGCTGTTTTTT. Amino acids: CASSFTVNTGELFF.

This clonotype was seen repeatedly, ten times or more. The gene calls are TRBV6-1 and TRBJ2-6, with D uncertain. V lost 7 bases and J lost 1, with 5 bases in between. The germline CDR1 and CDR2 sequences are MNHNS and SASEGT. This CDR3 contains 13 residues. The DNA of the CDR3 is TGTGCCAGCAAGGCGTCTGGGGCCAACGTCCTGACTTTC. Its translation: CASKASGANVLTF.

The gene calls are TRBV11-2 and TRBJ2-1; D remains ambiguous. V lost 2 bases and J 0 bases, leaving 11 bases between the germline ends. From germline, CDR1 is SGHAT and CDR2 FQNNGV. The CDR3 runs to 16 residues. CDR3 DNA sequence: TGTGCCAGCAGCTTAAGTGGGGTGAGCTCCTACAATGAGCAGTTCTTC. Protein: CASSLSGVSSYNEQFF. Full variable domain (remainder filled in from reference TRBV11-2 and TRBJ2-1): EAGVAQSPRYKIIEKRQSVAFWCNPISGHATLYWYQQILGQGPKLLIQFQNNGVVDDSQLPKDRFSAERLKGVDSTLKIQPAKLEDSAVYLCASSLSGVSSYNEQFFGPGTRLTVL.